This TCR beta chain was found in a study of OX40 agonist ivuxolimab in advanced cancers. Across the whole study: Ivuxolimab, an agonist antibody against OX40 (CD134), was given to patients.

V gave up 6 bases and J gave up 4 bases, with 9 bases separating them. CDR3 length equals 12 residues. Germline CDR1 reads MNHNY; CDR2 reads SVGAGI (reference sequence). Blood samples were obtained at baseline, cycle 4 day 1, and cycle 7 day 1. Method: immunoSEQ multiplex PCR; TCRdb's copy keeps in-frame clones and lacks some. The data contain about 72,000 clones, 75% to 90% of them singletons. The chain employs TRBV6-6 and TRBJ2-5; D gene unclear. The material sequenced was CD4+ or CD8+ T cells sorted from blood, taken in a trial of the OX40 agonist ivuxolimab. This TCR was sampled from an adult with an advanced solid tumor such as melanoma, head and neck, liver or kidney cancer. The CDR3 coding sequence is TGTGCCAGCAGCCGGGCAACAGAGACCCAGTACTTC. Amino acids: CASSRATETQYF.